Given below is one TCR beta chain in context. The antigen is not known. Then a second PCR, running roughly 7 to 11 cycles, was carried out with a sample-barcoded 5' primer and a J-beta primer mix. TCRdb re-called the 5' RACE reads through MiXCR, storing one row per CDR3 protein. Altogether about 1.4 million distinct CDR3 sequences are present, almost 60% being singletons, with the ten largest covering 6.5% to 8.5%. The germline CDR1 and CDR2 sequences are SGDLS and YYNGEE. With 4 bases clipped from V and 7 bases from J, the junction kept 11 bases outside the gene matches. This CDR3 is 16 amino acids long. The data were taken from a study of blood T cells in healthy people across ages. Findings and caveats of the study: A strong correlation between TCR beta diversity and naive T cell percentage was seen.

Every donor gave 8.5 to 10 milliliters of peripheral blood. The chain recombines TRBV9 with TRBJ1-6; 7 positions match TRBD1. The TCR comes from a man aged 18 to 30 in good health. Sequencing input: blood. The CDR3 reads CASSPMSTGFNSPLHF. The CDR3 DNA reads TGTGCCAGCAGCCCGATGTCGACAGGGTTCAATTCACCCCTCCACTTT. Complete variable domain (other parts from reference TRBV9 and TRBJ1-6): DSGVTQTPKHLITATGQRVTLRCSPRSGDLSVYWYQQSLDQGLQFLIQYYNGEERAKGNILERFSAQQFPDLHSELNLSSLELGDSALYFCASSPMSTGFNSPLHFGNGTRLTVT.